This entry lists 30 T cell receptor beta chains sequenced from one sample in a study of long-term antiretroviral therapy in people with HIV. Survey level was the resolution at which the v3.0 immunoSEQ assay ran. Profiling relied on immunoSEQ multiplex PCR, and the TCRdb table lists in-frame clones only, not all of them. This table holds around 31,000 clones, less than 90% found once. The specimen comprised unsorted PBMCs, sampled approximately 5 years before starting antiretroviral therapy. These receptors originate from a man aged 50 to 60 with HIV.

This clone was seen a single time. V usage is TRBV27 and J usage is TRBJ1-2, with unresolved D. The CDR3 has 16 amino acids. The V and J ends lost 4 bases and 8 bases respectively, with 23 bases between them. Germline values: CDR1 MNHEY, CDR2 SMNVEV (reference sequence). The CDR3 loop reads CASSSNYNLAGRGYTF. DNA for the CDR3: TGTGCCAGCAGTTCAAACTACAATCTCGCGGGTCGCGGCTACACCTTC.

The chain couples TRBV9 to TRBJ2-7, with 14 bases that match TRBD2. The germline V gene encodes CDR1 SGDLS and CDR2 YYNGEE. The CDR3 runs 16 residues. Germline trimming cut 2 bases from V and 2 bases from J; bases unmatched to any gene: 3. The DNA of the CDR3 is TGTGCCAGCAGCGTGGGACTAGCGGGGGATACCTACGAGCAGTACTTC. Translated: CASSVGLAGDTYEQYF.

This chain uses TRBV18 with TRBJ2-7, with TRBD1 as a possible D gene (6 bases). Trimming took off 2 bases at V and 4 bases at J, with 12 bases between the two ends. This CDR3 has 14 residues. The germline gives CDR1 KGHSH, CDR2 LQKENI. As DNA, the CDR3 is TGTGCCAGCTCACCAGCCACAGGGATATACGAGCAGTACTTC. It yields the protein CASSPATGIYEQYF.

CDR3 nucleotides: TGTGCCAGCAGCCGAGGGACTAGCGGGAGCCCCAACACAGATACGCAGTATTTT. Translation: CASSRGTSGSPNTDTQYF. This chain joins TRBV7-3 and TRBJ2-3, with 14 bases that match TRBD2. Per germline, CDR1 SGHTA and CDR2 FQGTGA. This CDR3 region has 18 residues. V was pared by 5 bases and J by 2 bases, with 9 bases of the junction left unmatched.

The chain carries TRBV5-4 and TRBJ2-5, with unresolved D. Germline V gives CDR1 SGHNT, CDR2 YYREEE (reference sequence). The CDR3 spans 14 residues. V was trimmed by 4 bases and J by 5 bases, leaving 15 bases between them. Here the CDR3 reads CASSPGPSDETQYF. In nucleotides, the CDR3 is TGTGCCAGCAGCCCTGGGCCTAGTGATGAGACCCAGTACTTC.

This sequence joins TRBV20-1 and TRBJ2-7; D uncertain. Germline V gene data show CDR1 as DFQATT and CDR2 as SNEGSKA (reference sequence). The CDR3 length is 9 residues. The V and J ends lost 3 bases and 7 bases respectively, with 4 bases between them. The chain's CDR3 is CSASPEQYF. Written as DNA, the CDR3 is TGCAGTGCTAGCCCTGAGCAGTACTTC.

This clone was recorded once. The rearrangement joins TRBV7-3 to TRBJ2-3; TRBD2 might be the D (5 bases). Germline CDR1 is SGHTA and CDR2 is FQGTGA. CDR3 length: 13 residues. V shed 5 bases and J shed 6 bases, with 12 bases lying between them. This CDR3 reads CASSIRTRDTQYF. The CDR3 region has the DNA TGTGCCAGCAGCATCCGGACTCGGGATACGCAGTATTTT.

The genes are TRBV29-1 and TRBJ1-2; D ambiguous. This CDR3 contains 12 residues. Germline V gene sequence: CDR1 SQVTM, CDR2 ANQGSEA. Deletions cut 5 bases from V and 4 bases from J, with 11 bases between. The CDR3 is CSVTFDTYGYTF. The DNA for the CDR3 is TGCAGCGTTACTTTCGATACCTATGGCTACACCTTC.

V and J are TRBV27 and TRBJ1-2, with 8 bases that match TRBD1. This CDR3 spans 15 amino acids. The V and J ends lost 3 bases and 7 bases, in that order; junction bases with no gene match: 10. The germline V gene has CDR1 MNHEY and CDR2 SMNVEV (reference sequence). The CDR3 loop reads CASSFEARGHGGYTF. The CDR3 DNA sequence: TGTGCCAGCAGTTTTGAGGCCAGGGGGCACGGTGGCTACACCTTC.

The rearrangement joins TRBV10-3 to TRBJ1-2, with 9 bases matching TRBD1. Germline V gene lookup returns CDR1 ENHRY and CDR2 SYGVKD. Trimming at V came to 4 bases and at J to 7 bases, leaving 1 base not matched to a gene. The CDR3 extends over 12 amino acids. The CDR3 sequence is CAISGTGVGYTF. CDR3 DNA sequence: TGTGCCATCAGTGGGACAGGGGTTGGCTACACCTTC.

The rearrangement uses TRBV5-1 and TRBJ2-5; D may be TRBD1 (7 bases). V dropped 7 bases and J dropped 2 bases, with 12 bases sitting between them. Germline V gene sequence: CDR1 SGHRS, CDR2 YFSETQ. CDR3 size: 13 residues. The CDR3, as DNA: TGCGCCAGCCGCGGGACAGCTCAAGAGACCCAGTACTTC. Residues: CASRGTAQETQYF.

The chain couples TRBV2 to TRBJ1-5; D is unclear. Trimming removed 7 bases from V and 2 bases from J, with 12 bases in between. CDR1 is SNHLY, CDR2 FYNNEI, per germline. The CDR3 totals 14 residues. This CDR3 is CASTLGYGNQPQHF. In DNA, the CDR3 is TGTGCCAGCACCCTGGGGTACGGCAATCAGCCCCAGCATTTT.

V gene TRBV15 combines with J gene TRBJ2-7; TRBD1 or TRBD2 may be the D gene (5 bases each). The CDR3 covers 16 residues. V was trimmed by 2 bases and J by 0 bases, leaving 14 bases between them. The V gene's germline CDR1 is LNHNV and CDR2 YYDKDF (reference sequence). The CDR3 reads CATSRQTGTVSYEQYF. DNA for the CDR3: TGTGCCACCAGCAGACAAACCGGGACGGTCTCCTACGAGCAGTACTTC. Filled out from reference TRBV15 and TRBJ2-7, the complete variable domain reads DAMVIQNPRYQVTQFGKPVTLSCSQTLNHNVMYWYQQKSSQAPKLLFHYYDKDFNNEADTPDNFQSRRPNTSFCFLDIRSPGLGDTAMYLCATSRQTGTVSYEQYFGPGTRLTVT.

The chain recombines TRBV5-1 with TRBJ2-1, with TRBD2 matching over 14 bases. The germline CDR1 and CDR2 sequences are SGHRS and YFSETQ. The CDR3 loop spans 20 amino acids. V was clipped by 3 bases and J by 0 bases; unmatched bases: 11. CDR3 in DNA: TGCGCCAGCAGCTGGACCGGGACTAGCGGGAGAAATTCCTCCTACAATGAGCAGTTCTTC. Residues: CASSWTGTSGRNSSYNEQFF.

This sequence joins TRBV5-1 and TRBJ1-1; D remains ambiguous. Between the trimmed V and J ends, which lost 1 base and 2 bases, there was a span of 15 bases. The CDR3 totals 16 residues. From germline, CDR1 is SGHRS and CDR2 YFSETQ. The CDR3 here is CASSLSASSSNTEAFF. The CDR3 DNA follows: TGCGCCAGCAGCTTGTCTGCATCTTCGAGCAACACTGAAGCTTTCTTT.

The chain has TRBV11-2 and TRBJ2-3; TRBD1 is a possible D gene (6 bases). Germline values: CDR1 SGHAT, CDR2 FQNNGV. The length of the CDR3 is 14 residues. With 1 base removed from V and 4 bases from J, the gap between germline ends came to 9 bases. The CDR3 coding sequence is TGTGCCAGCAGCTTAGTTGGGGGCGCAGATACGCAGTATTTT. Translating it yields CASSLVGGADTQYF.

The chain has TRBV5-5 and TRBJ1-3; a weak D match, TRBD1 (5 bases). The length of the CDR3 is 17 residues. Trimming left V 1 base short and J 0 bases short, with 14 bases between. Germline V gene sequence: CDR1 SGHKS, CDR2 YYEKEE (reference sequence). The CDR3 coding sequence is TGTGCCAGCAGCTTGCAGTTACAGGCAAGCTCTGGAAACACCATATATTTT. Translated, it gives CASSLQLQASSGNTIYF.

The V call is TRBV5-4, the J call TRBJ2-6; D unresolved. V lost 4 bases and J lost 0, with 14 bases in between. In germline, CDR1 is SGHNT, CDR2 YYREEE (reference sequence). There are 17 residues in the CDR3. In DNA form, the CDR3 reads TGTGCCAGCAGCGGGCATACTTTTAGCTCTGGGGCCAACGTCCTGACTTTC. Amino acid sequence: CASSGHTFSSGANVLTF.

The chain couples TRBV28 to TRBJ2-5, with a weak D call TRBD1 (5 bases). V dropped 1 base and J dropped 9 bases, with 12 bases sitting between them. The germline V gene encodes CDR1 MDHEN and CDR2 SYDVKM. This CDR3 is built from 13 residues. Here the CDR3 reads CASSLSGPVAQYF. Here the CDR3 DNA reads TGTGCCAGCAGTTTATCAGGGCCCGTGGCCCAGTACTTC.

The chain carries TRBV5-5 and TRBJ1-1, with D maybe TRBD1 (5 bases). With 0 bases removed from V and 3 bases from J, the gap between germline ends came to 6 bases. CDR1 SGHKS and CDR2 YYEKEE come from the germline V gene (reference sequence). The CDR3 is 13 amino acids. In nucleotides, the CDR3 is TGTGCCAGCAGCTTGGCGACAGACACTGAAGCTTTCTTT. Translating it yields CASSLATDTEAFF.

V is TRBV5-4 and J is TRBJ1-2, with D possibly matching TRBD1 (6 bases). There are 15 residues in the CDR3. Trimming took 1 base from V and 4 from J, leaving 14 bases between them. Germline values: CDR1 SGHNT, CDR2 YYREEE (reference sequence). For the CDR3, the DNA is TGTGCCAGCAGCTTGCCAGGGGCCCCCCTCTATGGCTACACCTTC. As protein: CASSLPGAPLYGYTF. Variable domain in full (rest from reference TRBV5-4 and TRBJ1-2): ETGVTQSPTHLIKTRGQQVTLRCSSQSGHNTVSWYQQALGQGPQFIFQYYREEENGRGNFPPRFSGLQFPNYSSELNVNALELDDSALYLCASSLPGAPLYGYTFGSGTRLTVV.

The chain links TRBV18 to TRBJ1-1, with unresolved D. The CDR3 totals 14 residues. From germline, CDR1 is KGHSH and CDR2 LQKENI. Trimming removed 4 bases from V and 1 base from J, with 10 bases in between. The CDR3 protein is CASSQGRQNTEAFF. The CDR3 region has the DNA TGTGCCAGCTCACAAGGACGGCAGAACACTGAAGCTTTCTTT.

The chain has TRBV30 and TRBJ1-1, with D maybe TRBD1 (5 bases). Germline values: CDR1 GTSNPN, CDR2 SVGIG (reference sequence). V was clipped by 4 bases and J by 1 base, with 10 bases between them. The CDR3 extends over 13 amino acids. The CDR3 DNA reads TGTGCCTGGACAGGGCTAGGGAACACTGAAGCTTTCTTT. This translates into CAWTGLGNTEAFF.

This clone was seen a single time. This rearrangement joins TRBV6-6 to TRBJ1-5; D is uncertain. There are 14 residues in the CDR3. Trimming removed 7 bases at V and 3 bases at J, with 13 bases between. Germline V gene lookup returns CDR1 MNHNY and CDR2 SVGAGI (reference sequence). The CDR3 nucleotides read TGTGCCAGCACCTACGAGGGTGACAATCAGCCCCAGCATTTT. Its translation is CASTYEGDNQPQHF.

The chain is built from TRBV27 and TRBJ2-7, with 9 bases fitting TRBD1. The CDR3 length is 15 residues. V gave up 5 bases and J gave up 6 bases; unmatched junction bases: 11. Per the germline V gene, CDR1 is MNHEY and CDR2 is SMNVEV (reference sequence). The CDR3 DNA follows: TGTGCCAGCAGTCCCTGGGACAGGGACGGTTCCGAGCAGTACTTC. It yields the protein CASSPWDRDGSEQYF.

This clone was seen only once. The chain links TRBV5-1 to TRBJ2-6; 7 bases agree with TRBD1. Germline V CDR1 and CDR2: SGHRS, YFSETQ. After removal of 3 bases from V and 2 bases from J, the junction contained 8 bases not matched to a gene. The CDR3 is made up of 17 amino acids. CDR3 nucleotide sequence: TGCGCCAGCAGCTCCCTAACAACAGGGGCTGGGGCCAACGTCCTGACTTTC. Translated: CASSSLTTGAGANVLTF.

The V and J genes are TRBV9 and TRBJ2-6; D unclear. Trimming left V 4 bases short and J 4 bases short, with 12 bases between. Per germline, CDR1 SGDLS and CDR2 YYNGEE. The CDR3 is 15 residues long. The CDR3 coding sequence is TGTGCCAGCAGCCCCTATTTCACCGGGGCCAACGTCCTGACTTTC. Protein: CASSPYFTGANVLTF.

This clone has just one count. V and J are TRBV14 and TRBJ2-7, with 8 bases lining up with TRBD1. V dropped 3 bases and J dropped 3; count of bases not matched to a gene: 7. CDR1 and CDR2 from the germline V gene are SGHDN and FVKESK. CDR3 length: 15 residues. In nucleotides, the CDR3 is TGTGCCAGCAGCCACCCTGGGACAGGCAACTACGAGCAGTACTTC. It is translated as CASSHPGTGNYEQYF.

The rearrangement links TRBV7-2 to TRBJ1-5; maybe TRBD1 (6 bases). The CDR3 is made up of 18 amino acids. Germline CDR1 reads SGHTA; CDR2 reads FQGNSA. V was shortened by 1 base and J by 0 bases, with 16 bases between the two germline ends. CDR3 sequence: CASSLVSGQSYSNQPQHF. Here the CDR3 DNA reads TGTGCCAGCAGCTTAGTGTCTGGACAGTCGTATAGCAATCAGCCCCAGCATTTT.

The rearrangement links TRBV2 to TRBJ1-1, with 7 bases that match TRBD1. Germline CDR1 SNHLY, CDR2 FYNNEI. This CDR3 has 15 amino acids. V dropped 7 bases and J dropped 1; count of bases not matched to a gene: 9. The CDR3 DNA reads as TGTGCCAGCACTGAGCCGACAGGGCCGAACACTGAAGCTTTCTTT. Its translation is CASTEPTGPNTEAFF. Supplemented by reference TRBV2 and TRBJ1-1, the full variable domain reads EPEVTQTPSHQVTQMGQEVILRCVPISNHLYFYWYRQILGQKVEFLVSFYNNEISEKSEIFDDQFSVERPDGSNFTLKIRSTKLEDSAMYFCASTEPTGPNTEAFFGQGTRLTVV.